Listed here are 22 T cell receptor beta chains from one sample, sequenced in a study of beta chain features in type 1 diabetes (dated by TCRdb to 2016 to 2019). The receptor library was made with the immunoSEQ multiplex PCR assay. The entire amount of isolated RNA was reverse transcribed using the High Capacity cDNA Reverse Transcription Kit, so the sequenced TCRB transcripts were expressed ones. TCRdb obtained this table from immuneACCESS and retained in-frame rearrangements with V and J assigned. These tables miss some clones; where compared with another copy, unresolved V genes account for less than half of the shortfall, and the remainder is unexplained. This sample comprises about 320,000 clones, around 13% of them detected only once. Over 5.5% of the sample is in the top ten clones. The sequencing sample was made of central memory CD4+ T cells from blood. These receptors all stem from a man under 40 in good health.

This clone was counted a few times. V is TRBV9 and J is TRBJ2-3, with TRBD2 as a possible D gene (5 bases). Between the trimmed V and J ends, which lost 4 bases and 6 bases, there was a span of 18 bases. The CDR3 totals 15 residues. Germline V gene lookup returns CDR1 SGDLS and CDR2 YYNGEE. The DNA for the CDR3 is TGTGCCAGCAGCCTCGAAGGACTGTCGTCGGATACGCAGTATTTT. Translated, it gives CASSLEGLSSDTQYF.

This clone was picked up a small number of times. The V gene is TRBV9, the J gene TRBJ1-1, with a tentative D call TRBD1 (6 bases). Germline V gene sequence: CDR1 SGDLS, CDR2 YYNGEE. The length of the CDR3 is 13 residues. V was pared by 0 bases and J by 7 bases, with 10 bases between. The CDR3 DNA follows: TGTGCCAGCAGCGTAGTCGGGGGCGGTGAAGCTTTCTTT. This gives the protein CASSVVGGGEAFF.

This clone is a singleton in its sample. This rearrangement joins TRBV7-2 to TRBJ2-1; D call uncertain. The CDR3 contains 16 residues. The germline V and J ends were trimmed by 2 bases and 5 bases, with 16 bases remaining between them. The germline V gene encodes CDR1 SGHTA and CDR2 FQGNSA. CDR3 residues: CASSLRPGPTHNEQFF. Here the CDR3 DNA reads TGTGCCAGCAGCTTACGACCCGGCCCTACACACAATGAGCAGTTCTTC.

The CDR3 nucleotides are TGTGCCAGCAGCCTAAAGGGACAGGCCTATGGCTACACCTTC. Amino acid sequence: CASSLKGQAYGYTF. The gene calls are TRBV11-2 and TRBJ1-2; 8 bases are a match to TRBD1. The CDR3 has 14 residues. V lost 5 bases to trimming and J lost 4 bases; unmatched junction nucleotides: 6. Germline CDR1 SGHAT, CDR2 FQNNGV.

V is TRBV5-1 and J is TRBJ2-3, with 9 bases fitting TRBD2. The germline V gene encodes CDR1 SGHRS and CDR2 YFSETQ. The CDR3 contains 15 residues. V shed 4 bases and J 2 bases; nucleotides not matched to a gene: 5. As DNA, the CDR3 is TGCGCCAGCAGCGATATAGCGGGAGTCACAGATACGCAGTATTTT. Translated, it gives CASSDIAGVTDTQYF.

Comments on this clone: At the DNA level, this CDR3 is encoded by other sequences in the same sample as well. The J gene is TRBJ1-1, the V gene TRBV5-1; 8 nucleotides line up with TRBD1. Looked up from germline, CDR1 is SGHRS and CDR2 is YFSETQ. V shed 4 bases, J shed 1 base, and the junction held 6 bases outside the gene matches. The CDR3 sequence is 15 residues long. The CDR3 bases are TGCGCCAGCAGCCCAGGGGGCGCCCGGAACACTGAAGCTTTCTTT. Amino acids: CASSPGGARNTEAFF.

The genes are TRBV5-4 and TRBJ2-5; 9 bases align to TRBD1. The CDR3 is 16 amino acids. Per germline, CDR1 SGHNT and CDR2 YYREEE (reference sequence). Losses at the gene ends were 5 bases for V and 5 bases for J; bases not matched to a gene: 13. The CDR3 sequence: CASSVPIQGAGETQYF. CDR3 DNA: TGTGCCAGCAGTGTACCCATACAGGGGGCTGGGGAGACCCAGTACTTC.

This clone was counted a few times. The rearrangement uses TRBV11-2 and TRBJ2-2; D gene unclear. The CDR3 spans 14 residues. From germline, CDR1 is SGHAT and CDR2 FQNNGV. The germline V and J ends were trimmed by 2 bases and 8 bases, with 12 bases remaining between them. CDR3 coding DNA: TGTGCCAGCAGCTTAATGGACCCCTCAGGGGAGCTGTTTTTT. As protein: CASSLMDPSGELFF.

V is TRBV7-2 and J is TRBJ1-2; 7 positions agree with TRBD1. The junction had 8 bases not matched to a gene; V was cut back by 3 bases and J by 4 bases. The length of the CDR3 is 15 residues. Looked up from germline, CDR1 is SGHTA and CDR2 is FQGNSA. For the CDR3, the DNA is TGTGCCAGCAGCTTGGGGGGACAGAGAGGCTATGGCTACACCTTC. This sequence encodes CASSLGGQRGYGYTF.

The chain has TRBV6-5 and TRBJ1-4; TRBD1 aligns across 8 bases. Germline CDR1 is MNHEY and CDR2 is SVGAGI. The CDR3 has 14 residues. The V segment lost 5 bases and the J segment 5 bases; nucleotides outside the gene matches: 4. The CDR3 loop is CASSVDRANEKLFF. CDR3 bases: TGTGCCAGCAGTGTGGACAGGGCGAATGAAAAACTGTTTTTT.

The chain uses TRBV6-5 and TRBJ1-3; TRBD1 might be the D (6 bases). Germline V lookup: CDR1 MNHEY, CDR2 SVGAGI. This CDR3 spans 14 amino acids. V lost 6 bases, J lost 1 base, and 10 bases lay in between. CDR3 bases: TGTGCCAGCAGACAGACAGGATCTGGAAACACCATATATTTT. It is translated as CASRQTGSGNTIYF.

This rearrangement joins TRBV4-1 to TRBJ2-7; the D gene is possibly TRBD2 (6 bases). Germline assignment: CDR1 MGHRA and CDR2 YSYEKL. The germline V and J ends were trimmed by 0 bases and 6 bases, with 9 bases remaining between them. There are 13 residues in the CDR3. The CDR3, as DNA: TGCGCCAGCAGCCAAGAACCGGGAGTCGAGCAGTACTTC. It specifies CASSQEPGVEQYF.

This chain's CDR3 is CASSETADYGYTF. CDR3 nucleotides: TGTGCCAGCAGTGAAACAGCCGACTATGGCTACACCTTC. J is TRBJ1-2 and V is TRBV2; unclear D gene. CDR1 is SNHLY and CDR2 is FYNNEI in the germline V gene. V was pared by 2 bases and J by 3 bases, with 7 bases between. This CDR3 comprises 13 residues.

This clone was found many times. The chain recombines TRBV27 with TRBJ2-3; 7 nucleotides align to TRBD2. Losses at the gene ends were 7 bases for V and 2 bases for J; bases not matched to a gene: 15. Germline CDR1 and CDR2: MNHEY and SMNVEV (reference sequence). The CDR3 is 17 amino acids. CDR3 nucleotide sequence: TGTGCCAGCACTCCCTTAAGGGCTAGCGGACACACAGATACGCAGTATTTT. Its translation is CASTPLRASGHTDTQYF.

This clone was detected a few times. The chain couples TRBV5-1 to TRBJ2-3; 8 nucleotides agree with TRBD2. Germline CDR1 SGHRS, CDR2 YFSETQ. This CDR3 region has 18 residues. Germline trimming cut 0 bases from V and 0 bases from J; bases unmatched to any gene: 9. CDR3 DNA: TGCGCCAGCAGCTTGGAGTTGGGACTAGTTTCTAGCACAGATACGCAGTATTTT. Encoded protein: CASSLELGLVSSTDTQYF.

In this sample, this clone turned up a few times. The chain recombines TRBV7-2 with TRBJ2-1; TRBD2 matches at 8 bases. Germline CDR1 is SGHTA and CDR2 is FQGNSA. Trimming removed 8 bases from V and 8 bases from J; junction bases left unmatched: 5. The CDR3 is made up of 12 amino acids. In DNA, the CDR3 is TGTGCCAGCTCCGGGAGGGGCCATGAGCAGTTCTTC. Protein: CASSGRGHEQFF.

This clone appeared a few times. The chain has TRBV7-3 and TRBJ1-1, with D perhaps TRBD1 (5 bases). Trimming left V 6 bases short and J 4 bases short, with 12 bases between. The CDR3 is made up of 13 amino acids. CDR1 is SGHTA and CDR2 is FQGTGA in the germline V gene. The CDR3 nucleotides read TGTGCCAGCAGTTCGGGACCGATCACTGAAGCTTTCTTT. It specifies CASSSGPITEAFF. Combining the CDR3 with reference TRBV7-3 and TRBJ1-1 gives the whole variable domain GAGVSQTPSNKVTEKGKYVELRCDPISGHTALYWYRQSLGQGPEFLIYFQGTGAADDSGLPNDRFFAVRPEGSVSTLKIQRTERGDSAVYLCASSSGPITEAFFGQGTRLTVV.

This clone was observed a handful of times. The chain combines TRBV20-1 with TRBJ1-1; D is unresolved. CDR1 is DFQATT and CDR2 is SNEGSKA in the germline V gene (reference sequence). Trimming removed 1 base at V and 0 bases at J, with 0 bases between. The CDR3 spans 11 residues. As DNA, the CDR3 is TGCAGTGCTAGAGTGAACACTGAAGCTTTCTTT. Its protein product is CSARVNTEAFF.

The gene calls are TRBV5-1 and TRBJ2-5; 11 bases map to TRBD1. V was pared by 4 bases and J by 5 bases, with 4 bases of the junction left unmatched. Germline CDR1 reads SGHRS; CDR2 reads YFSETQ. The CDR3 contains 14 residues. CDR3 residues: CASSLDRGRETQYF. Written as DNA, the CDR3 is TGCGCCAGCAGCCTGGACAGGGGGCGGGAGACCCAGTACTTC. The full variable domain, its missing parts supplied by reference TRBV5-1 and TRBJ2-5, is KAGVTQTPRYLIKTRGQQVTLSCSPISGHRSVSWYQQTPGQGLQFLFEYFSETQRNKGNFPGRFSGRQFSNSRSEMNVSTLELGDSALYLCASSLDRGRETQYFGPGTRLLVL.

The sample holds a few counts of this clone. V gene TRBV2 combines with J gene TRBJ2-6, with 9 positions matching TRBD1. The CDR3 has 17 amino acids. The ends lost 9 bases at V and 0 bases at J; junction bases unmatched: 9. The V gene's germline CDR1 is SNHLY and CDR2 FYNNEI. The CDR3: CASRTGQGLSGANVLTF. The CDR3 coding sequence is TGTGCCAGTCGGACGGGACAGGGCCTCTCTGGGGCCAACGTCCTGACTTTC.

In its sample, this clone was seen a few times. The rearrangement uses TRBV6-5 and TRBJ2-6; TRBD1 aligns across 7 bases. CDR3 length: 15 residues. V gave up 7 bases and J gave up 0 bases; unmatched junction bases: 3. The germline gives CDR1 MNHEY, CDR2 SVGAGI. The CDR3 region has the DNA TGTGCCAGCACCAGGGGGAGCTCTGGGGCCAACGTCCTGACTTTC. Translating gives CASTRGSSGANVLTF.

The sample holds many counts of this clone. The chain uses TRBV9 and TRBJ2-5; 7 bases fit TRBD1. The trim removed 2 bases at V and 2 bases at J, leaving 0 bases unmatched. CDR1 SGDLS and CDR2 YYNGEE come from the germline V gene. This CDR3 contains 13 residues. The CDR3, as DNA: TGTGCCAGCAGCGTGGGACAGCAAGAGACCCAGTACTTC. As protein: CASSVGQQETQYF. The full variable domain, rest sourced from reference TRBV9 and TRBJ2-5, is DSGVTQTPKHLITATGQRVTLRCSPRSGDLSVYWYQQSLDQGLQFLIQYYNGEERAKGNILERFSAQQFPDLHSELNLSSLELGDSALYFCASSVGQQETQYFGPGTRLLVL.